The rows below give T cell receptor beta chains drawn from one sample of a study of blood T cell repertoires in COVID-19. Here immunoSEQ multiplex PCR was the method, and the copy in TCRdb shows in-frame clones only, minus some. The sample carries fewer than 250,000 clones, over 75% recorded once. The specimen was peripheral blood. The receptors here all came from a man between 45 and 60 years old with COVID-19, enrolled during active disease. CDR3s include the opening cysteine and the closing phenylalanine or tryptophan. A D gene is named only where the DNA matches it firmly. Part of the rows lack a size; the others show once, few, many or a class for expanded clones.

abundance	v_gene	j_gene	d_gene	CDR3nt	CDR3aa
-	TRBV19	TRBJ1-6	-	TGTGCCAGTAGTATGGGCAGGGGTAATTCACCCCTCCACTTT	CASSMGRGNSPLHF
-	TRBV3-1/TRBV3-2	TRBJ1-1	-	TGTGCCAGCAGCCAAGAGGGTGGACAGTCTGAAGCTTTCTTT	CASSQEGGQSEAFF
few	TRBV24-1	TRBJ2-1	-	TGTGCCACCAGTGATCCCGGGGACAATAGGCAGTTCTTC	CATSDPGDNRQFF
-	TRBV28	TRBJ1-2	TRBD1	TGTGCCACCGAAGAGGGGGCGTGGGGCTACACCTTC	CATEEGAWGYTF
-	TRBV5-1	TRBJ2-2	TRBD2	TGCGCCAGCAGCAACCTAGCGGGAGACACCGGGGAGCTGTTTTTT	CASSNLAGDTGELFF
few	TRBV2	TRBJ1-6	TRBD1	TGTGCCAGCAGATACCGGACAGGGGCCAATTCACCCCTCCACTTT	CASRYRTGANSPLHF
-	TRBV7-2	TRBJ1-6	-	TGTGCCAGCAGCTGGGACACTTCCAATTCACCCCTCCACTTT	CASSWDTSNSPLHF
-	TRBV7-2	TRBJ2-2	TRBD1	TGTGCCAGCAGCTTAAGGACAGGGGGCGCTTCCGGGGAGCTGTTTTTT	CASSLRTGGASGELFF
-	TRBV27	TRBJ2-3	TRBD2	TGTGCCAGCAGTTTTTTTGGGACTAGCAAATCCTCCCGTGGCACAGATACGCAGTATTTT	CASSFFGTSKSSRGTDTQYF
-	TRBV7-3	TRBJ2-1	-	TGTGCCAGCAGCGCCACGCCTAGCGCAACCTACAATGAGCAGTTCTTC	CASSATPSATYNEQFF
-	TRBV29-1	TRBJ2-7	TRBD1	TGCAGCGTGACCGGGACAGGGTTCTACGAGCAGTACTTC	CSVTGTGFYEQYF
-	TRBV7-2	TRBJ2-3	-	TGTGCCAGCAGCTTAGCCAGGACAGGCACAGATACGCAGTATTTT	CASSLARTGTDTQYF
-	TRBV18	TRBJ2-5	TRBD2	TGTGCCAGCTCACCTGGGACTAGCGGAATCGAAGAGACCCAGTACTTC	CASSPGTSGIEETQYF
-	TRBV14	TRBJ2-7	TRBD2	TGTGCCAGCAGCCAGACTAGCGTTACCGAGCAGTACTTC	CASSQTSVTEQYF
-	TRBV30	TRBJ2-7	TRBD2	TGTGCCTGGAGTGTATCGCCGACTAGCGGGGGGGATCCCTACGAGCAGTACTTC	CAWSVSPTSGGDPYEQYF